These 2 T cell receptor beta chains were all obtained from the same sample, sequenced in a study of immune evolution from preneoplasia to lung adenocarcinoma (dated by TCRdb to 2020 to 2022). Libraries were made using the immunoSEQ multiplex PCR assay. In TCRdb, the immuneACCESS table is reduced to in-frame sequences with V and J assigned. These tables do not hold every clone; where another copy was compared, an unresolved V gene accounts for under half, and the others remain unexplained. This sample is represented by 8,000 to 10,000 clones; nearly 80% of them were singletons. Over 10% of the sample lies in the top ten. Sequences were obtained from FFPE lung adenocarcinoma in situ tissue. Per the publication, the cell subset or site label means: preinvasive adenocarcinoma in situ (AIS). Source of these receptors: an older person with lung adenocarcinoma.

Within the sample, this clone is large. CDR3 coding DNA: TGTGCCAGCAGTTACTCGCCCCTAGGTTCCTACGAGCAGTACTTC. Amino acid sequence: CASSYSPLGSYEQYF. This chain uses TRBV6-7 with TRBJ2-7; D not resolved. TRBV6-7 is an ORF; its function is uncertain. V shed 0 bases and J shed 1 base, with 10 bases lying between them. The CDR3 sequence is 15 residues long.

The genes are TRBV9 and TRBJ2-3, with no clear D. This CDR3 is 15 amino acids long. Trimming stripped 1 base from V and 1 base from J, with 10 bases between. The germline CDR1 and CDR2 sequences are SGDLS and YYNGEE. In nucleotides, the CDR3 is TGTGCCAGCAGCGTAAACGCCATAGGCACAGATACGCAGTATTTT. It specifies CASSVNAIGTDTQYF.